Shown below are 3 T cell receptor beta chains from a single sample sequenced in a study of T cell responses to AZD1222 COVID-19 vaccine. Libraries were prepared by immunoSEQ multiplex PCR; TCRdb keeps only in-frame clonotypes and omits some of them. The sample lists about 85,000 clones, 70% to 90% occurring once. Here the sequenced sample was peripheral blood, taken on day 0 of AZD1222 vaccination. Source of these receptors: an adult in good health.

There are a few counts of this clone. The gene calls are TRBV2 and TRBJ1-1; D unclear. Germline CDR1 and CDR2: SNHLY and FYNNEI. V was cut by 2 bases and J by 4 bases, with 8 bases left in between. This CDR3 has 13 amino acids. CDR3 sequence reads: CASSELEGTEAFF. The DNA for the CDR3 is TGTGCCAGCAGTGAATTGGAAGGCACTGAAGCTTTCTTT.

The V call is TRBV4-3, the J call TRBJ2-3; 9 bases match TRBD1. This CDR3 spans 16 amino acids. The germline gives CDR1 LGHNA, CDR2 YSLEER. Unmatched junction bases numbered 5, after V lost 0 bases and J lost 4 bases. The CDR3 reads CASSQDRGQGSDTQYF. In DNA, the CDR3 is TGCGCCAGCAGCCAAGATAGGGGACAGGGCTCAGATACGCAGTATTTT.

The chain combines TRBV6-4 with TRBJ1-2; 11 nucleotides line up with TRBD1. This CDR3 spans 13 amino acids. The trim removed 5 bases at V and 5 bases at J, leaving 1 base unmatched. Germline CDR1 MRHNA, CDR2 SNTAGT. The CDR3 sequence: CASSRDRGYGYTF. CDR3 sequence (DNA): TGTGCCAGCAGTCGGGACAGGGGGTATGGCTACACCTTC.